The present T cell receptor (beta chain) was sequenced within a study of T-cell reconstitution after alpha-beta-depleted transplantation in children. Comment on this clonotype: A much larger clone lies a single base off, so this may be a read error.

The CDR3 contains 11 residues. In germline, CDR1 is SQVTM, CDR2 ANQGSEA. Preparing the TCRbeta library involved the use of unique molecular identifiers. TCRdb re-called the PCR reads with MiXCR, one entry per CDR3 protein. This repertoire shows 480,000 or so distinct CDR3 sequences, over 9.5% found once; its top ten account for roughly 2%. The V and J genes are TRBV29-1 and TRBJ1-4; no firm D call. The sample consisted of PBMCs, taken before TCRalphabeta/CD19-depleted stem cell transplant. This sequence was found in a child aged 2-15 years with inherited bone marrow failure, due to receive a stem cell transplant. The chain's CDR3 is CSVGNPERLFF. Written as DNA, the CDR3 is TGCAGCGTTGGGAACCCTGAAAGACTGTTTTTT.